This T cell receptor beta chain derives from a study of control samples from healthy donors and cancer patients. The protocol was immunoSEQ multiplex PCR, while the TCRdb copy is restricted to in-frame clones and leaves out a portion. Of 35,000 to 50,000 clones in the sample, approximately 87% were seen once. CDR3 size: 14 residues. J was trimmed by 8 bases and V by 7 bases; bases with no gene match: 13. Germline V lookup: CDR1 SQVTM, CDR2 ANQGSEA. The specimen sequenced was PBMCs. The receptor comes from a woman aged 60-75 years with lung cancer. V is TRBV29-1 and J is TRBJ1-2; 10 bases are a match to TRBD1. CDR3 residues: CSGQMDRGYGGYTF. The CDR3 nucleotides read TGCAGCGGCCAAATGGACAGGGGGTATGGGGGCTACACCTTC.